This entry lists 20 T cell receptor beta chains sequenced from one sample in a study of blood T cell repertoires in COVID-19. Assay: immunoSEQ multiplex PCR; the TCRdb copy retains only in-frame clones and omits some. The repertoire consists of 300,000 to 400,000 clones, with over 70% occurring once and the leading ten covering just under 6.5%. Sequencing was performed on peripheral blood. These receptors came from a woman aged 50 to 60 with COVID-19, enrolled during active disease.

This clone was detected only a few times. The V call is TRBV7-2, the J call TRBJ2-5; 8 positions match TRBD1. V was clipped by 5 bases and J by 4 bases; unmatched bases: 9. This CDR3 region has 15 residues. Germline assignment: CDR1 SGHTA and CDR2 FQGNSA. CDR3 loop: CASSLGQGWLETQYF. The CDR3 nucleotides are TGTGCCAGCAGCCTTGGACAGGGATGGTTAGAGACCCAGTACTTC.

The chain recombines TRBV5-4 with TRBJ2-3; D may be TRBD2 (6 bases). The ends were cut back, 2 bases at V and 1 base at J, with 11 bases in the middle. This CDR3 contains 15 residues. CDR1 and CDR2 from the germline V gene are SGHNT and YYREEE (reference sequence). CDR3 sequence (DNA): TGTGCCAGCAGCTTAAGGGACTCCCGCACAGATACGCAGTATTTT. It yields the protein CASSLRDSRTDTQYF. The variable domain in full, with the rest retrieved from reference TRBV5-4 and TRBJ2-3, is ETGVTQSPTHLIKTRGQQVTLRCSSQSGHNTVSWYQQALGQGPQFIFQYYREEENGRGNFPPRFSGLQFPNYSSELNVNALELDDSALYLCASSLRDSRTDTQYFGPGTRLTVL.

Turning to this clone: Within the sample, other DNA sequences also encode this same CDR3. V usage is TRBV4-1 and J usage is TRBJ1-1; the D gene is possibly TRBD1 (6 bases). The CDR3 totals 12 residues. From germline, CDR1 is MGHRA and CDR2 YSYEKL. V lost 2 bases, J lost 11 bases, and 12 bases lay in between. The DNA for the CDR3 is TGCGCCAGCAGCCAACCGGGTCAGGGGGCTTTCTTT. This gives the protein CASSQPGQGAFF.

The genes are TRBV6-1 and TRBJ2-7, with TRBD2 matching 7 bases. Germline V gene lookup returns CDR1 MNHNS and CDR2 SASEGT. The V and J ends lost 4 bases and 3 bases, in that order; junction bases with no gene match: 12. The CDR3 has 16 amino acids. The CDR3 reads CASSGGSASGLYEQYF. DNA of the CDR3: TGTGCCAGCAGTGGGGGGTCGGCTAGCGGACTCTACGAGCAGTACTTC.

J is TRBJ1-1 and V is TRBV19; 7 nucleotides line up with TRBD1. J gave up 3 bases and V 1 base, and 5 bases lay outside the gene matches. CDR3 length equals 15 residues. CDR1 and CDR2 from the germline V gene are LNHDA and SQIVND (reference sequence). The CDR3 reads CASSIAGRGDTEAFF. The CDR3 DNA sequence: TGTGCCAGTAGTATAGCCGGCAGGGGGGACACTGAAGCTTTCTTT.

The chain employs TRBV6-5 and TRBJ2-7; the match to TRBD2 covers 8 bases. V lost 0 bases, J lost 4 bases, and 5 bases stayed unmatched. The length of the CDR3 is 15 residues. Germline CDR1 and CDR2: MNHEY and SVGAGI. CDR3 protein: CASSYSLSGRYEQYF. Here the CDR3 DNA reads TGTGCCAGCAGTTACTCCCTCAGCGGGAGATACGAGCAGTACTTC.

The chain carries TRBV7-9 and TRBJ2-2, with 7 nucleotides matching TRBD2. V shed 6 bases and J 2 bases; nucleotides not matched to a gene: 6. Germline V gene data show CDR1 as SEHNR and CDR2 as FQNEAQ (reference sequence). This CDR3 has 15 residues. The CDR3 nucleotides are TGTGCCAGCAGGGTAGCGGGCGGCAACACCGGGGAGCTGTTTTTT. This gives the protein CASRVAGGNTGELFF. Combining the CDR3 with reference TRBV7-9 and TRBJ2-2 gives the whole variable domain DTGVSQNPRHKITKRGQNVTFRCDPISEHNRLYWYRQTLGQGPEFLTYFQNEAQLEKSRLLSDRFSAERPKGSFSTLEIQRTEQGDSAMYLCASRVAGGNTGELFFGEGSRLTVL.

This chain connects TRBV18 to TRBJ2-2, with 7 nucleotides matching TRBD1. The CDR3 loop spans 17 amino acids. Germline values: CDR1 KGHSH, CDR2 LQKENI. The ends lost 2 bases at V and 2 bases at J; junction bases unmatched: 8. CDR3 residues: CASSPTNRGVNTGELFF. The DNA of the CDR3 is TGTGCCAGCTCACCAACCAACAGGGGCGTAAACACCGGGGAGCTGTTTTTT.

V usage is TRBV21-1 and J usage is TRBJ2-3; the tabulated D call, TRBD1, remains unverified against the DNA. TRBV21-1 is an annotated pseudogene. This CDR3 has 15 residues. The CDR3 region has the DNA TGTGCCAGCAGCCCTCGGACAGGGTTCACAGATACGCAGTATTTT. This sequence encodes CASSPRTGFTDTQYF.

This clone has just one count. The chain uses TRBV13 and TRBJ2-7, with D possibly being TRBD1 (6 bases). The V gene lost 0 bases and the J gene lost 2 bases, with 14 bases spanning the gap. Germline CDR1 and CDR2: PRHDT and FYEKMQ (reference sequence). The CDR3 length is 16 residues. The DNA for the CDR3 is TGTGCCAGCAGCTTAGGAGGGACAAAAGGGGCCTACGAGCAGTACTTC. The encoded protein is CASSLGGTKGAYEQYF.

V is TRBV18 and J is TRBJ1-1; D not certain. The CDR3 is 14 residues long. Germline CDR1 and CDR2: KGHSH and LQKENI. The V gene lost 3 bases and the J gene lost 4 bases, with 12 bases spanning the gap. CDR3 loop: CASSPPSTVTEAFF. CDR3 DNA: TGTGCCAGCTCACCTCCATCGACTGTCACTGAAGCTTTCTTT.

This clone turned up a few times. V gene TRBV4-1 combines with J gene TRBJ2-5; D may be TRBD2 (6 bases). CDR3 size: 14 residues. V gave up 1 base and J gave up 9 bases, with 15 bases separating them. Germline CDR1 is MGHRA and CDR2 is YSYEKL. CDR3 sequence (DNA): TGCGCCAGCAGCCAAGGTGGAGGGCCCGGGGCCCAGTACTTC. Translated: CASSQGGGPGAQYF.

This clone was recorded once. The chain carries TRBV18 and TRBJ1-2; 9 bases are a match to TRBD1. CDR1 KGHSH and CDR2 LQKENI come from the germline V gene. After removal of 2 bases from V and 2 bases from J, the junction contained 6 bases not matched to a gene. The CDR3 sequence is 16 residues long. CDR3 sequence reads: CASSPTRTGGNYGYTF. The CDR3 bases are TGTGCCAGCTCACCAACCCGAACAGGGGGCAACTATGGCTACACCTTC.

V gene TRBV5-1 combines with J gene TRBJ2-1; D is possibly TRBD2 (5 bases). Germline V gene data show CDR1 as SGHRS and CDR2 as YFSETQ. Trimming left V 4 bases short and J 9 bases short, with 11 bases between. The CDR3 is 12 amino acids. The CDR3 is CASSPTMFEQFF. CDR3 nucleotide sequence: TGCGCCAGCAGCCCGACTATGTTTGAGCAGTTCTTC.

This rearrangement joins TRBV5-5 to TRBJ2-1, with a possible D match to TRBD2 (6 bases). The germline CDR1 and CDR2 sequences are SGHKS and YYEKEE (reference sequence). Deletions cut 0 bases from V and 0 bases from J, with 10 bases between. The CDR3 contains 16 residues. CDR3 coding DNA: TGTGCCAGCAGCTTGGTCCGCGGGAACTCCTACAATGAGCAGTTCTTC. Amino acid sequence: CASSLVRGNSYNEQFF.

This rearrangement joins TRBV19 to TRBJ1-6; D possibly corresponds to TRBD1 (5 bases). In germline, CDR1 is LNHDA, CDR2 SQIVND (reference sequence). Trimming stripped 4 bases from V and 4 bases from J, with 11 bases between. This CDR3 spans 15 amino acids. CDR3: CASSTPTDYNSPLHF. The DNA of the CDR3 is TGTGCCAGTAGTACCCCGACAGATTATAATTCACCCCTCCACTTT.

This clone was recorded only once. The chain is built from TRBV6-5 and TRBJ2-4, with 7 bases lining up with TRBD1. Germline lookup yields CDR1 MNHEY and CDR2 SVGAGI. CDR3 length: 16 amino acids. V was pared by 0 bases and J by 1 base, with 3 bases of the junction left unmatched. CDR3 coding DNA: TGTGCCAGCAGTTACTCGCCGACAGGGGCCAAAAACATTCAGTACTTC. The encoded protein is CASSYSPTGAKNIQYF.

The chain recombines TRBV3-1 (or the pseudogene TRBV3-2) with TRBJ1-1, with D perhaps TRBD1 (5 bases). This CDR3 spans 15 amino acids. The V gene lost 1 base and the J gene lost 4 bases, with 13 bases spanning the gap. Germline V lookup: CDR1 LGHDT, CDR2 YNNKEL (reference sequence). As DNA, the CDR3 is TGTGCCAGCAGCCAAGTTCGGGTGGGGGGCACTGAAGCTTTCTTT. Amino acid sequence: CASSQVRVGGTEAFF.

This clone occurred once. The CDR3 spells CASSYGQGISSYEQYF. The CDR3 bases are TGCGCCAGCAGCTACGGACAGGGGATATCCTCCTACGAGCAGTACTTC. This chain links TRBV5-1 with TRBJ2-7; 9 bases are a match to TRBD1. The V gene's germline CDR1 is SGHRS and CDR2 YFSETQ. The CDR3 length is 16 residues. The V segment lost 3 bases and the J segment 0 bases; nucleotides outside the gene matches: 7.

The chain links TRBV5-8 to TRBJ1-3; a possible D gene is TRBD1 (6 bases). V lost 5 bases to trimming and J lost 1 base, with 13 bases between them. Germline V gene sequence: CDR1 SGHTS, CDR2 YDEGEE. The CDR3 has 15 residues. The CDR3 DNA is TGTGCCAGCAGTATCCGAGGACAGTCTGGAAACACCATATATTTT. Its protein is CASSIRGQSGNTIYF.